The 5 T cell receptor beta chains listed next were all sequenced from one sample in a study of blood T cell repertoires in COVID-19. Sequenced by immunoSEQ multiplex PCR; TCRdb stores in-frame clones only, minus some. This table holds around 250,000 clones, about 87% found once. Sequencing input: PBMCs or T cells enriched from blood (not recorded which). The receptor set was obtained from a woman aged 45 to 65 who had recovered from COVID-19.

The J gene is TRBJ2-1, the V gene TRBV27; TRBD2 is a possible D gene (6 bases). V lost 3 bases to trimming and J lost 6 bases, with 9 bases between them. CDR3 length: 13 residues. Per the germline V gene, CDR1 is MNHEY and CDR2 is SMNVEV (reference sequence). Here the CDR3 reads CASSFQGGNEQFF. Written as DNA, the CDR3 is TGTGCCAGCAGTTTTCAGGGAGGCAATGAGCAGTTCTTC.

V is TRBV28 and J is TRBJ1-1; no definite D call. Trimming stripped 2 bases from V and 5 bases from J, with 12 bases between. This CDR3 region has 14 residues. Germline-derived CDR1 and CDR2 are MDHEN and SYDVKM. The CDR3 nucleotides read TGTGCCAGCAGTTTAGAGGGTAGTGCGACTGAAGCTTTCTTT. Its protein is CASSLEGSATEAFF.

J is TRBJ1-6 and V is TRBV3-1 (or the pseudogene TRBV3-2); 7 bases fit TRBD1. Germline CDR1 is LGHDT and CDR2 is YNNKEL (reference sequence). The V gene end was trimmed by 3 bases and the J gene end by 9 bases; junction bases not matched to a gene: 14. This CDR3 spans 17 amino acids. The CDR3 reads CASSQRTTGEVGSPLHF. Here the CDR3 DNA reads TGTGCCAGCAGCCAGAGAACCACAGGGGAAGTAGGTTCACCCCTCCACTTT.

Details on this clone: The junction departs from germline at one end; a sequencing error may be responsible. The V call is TRBV4-1, the J call TRBJ2-7; D not resolved. Per the germline V gene, CDR1 is MGHRA and CDR2 is YSYEKL. The CDR3 covers 14 residues. In DNA, the CDR3 is TGCGCCAGCAGCGAAGAACCAGGTACCTACGAGCAGTACTTC. Translating it yields CASSEEPGTYEQYF.

The rearrangement links TRBV24-1 to TRBJ1-1; possibly TRBD1 for D (5 bases). The CDR3 is 14 residues long. CDR1 and CDR2 from the germline V gene are KGHDR and SFDVKD. Trimming removed 7 bases from V and 1 base from J, with 12 bases in between. DNA for the CDR3: TGTGCCACCAGAGCAGGGATTCCGAACACTGAAGCTTTCTTT. Protein product: CATRAGIPNTEAFF.